This entry concerns a single T cell receptor beta chain. Its antigen is undetermined. This CDR3 region has 13 residues. V was cut by 4 bases and J by 1 base, with 10 bases left in between. Germline V lookup: CDR1 SQVTM, CDR2 ANQGSEA. This specimen comes from a study of T cell responses to AZD1222 COVID-19 vaccine. Study-level findings and limits: Reportedly, nearly half the spike-specific TCRs target unmutated variant regions. Dominant at 160-218 and 743-854, vaccine-associated CD4 TCRs also spanned spike. After the peak T cell response, and only then, were repertoires sampled.

Here immunoSEQ multiplex PCR was the method, and the copy in TCRdb shows in-frame clones only, minus some. The repertoire has approximately 120,000 clones, less than 95% of them found once; the top ten carry 7.2%. The chain has TRBV29-1 and TRBJ1-1, with D uncertain. The receptor comes from an adult in good health. This material consisted of peripheral blood, taken on day 0 of AZD1222 vaccination. CDR3 loop: CSVARRTNTEAFF. CDR3 in DNA: TGCAGCGTTGCGAGGCGAACGAACACTGAAGCTTTCTTT.